Below are 3 T cell receptor beta chains sequenced from a single sample in a study of identical twins (dated by TCRdb to about 2016). Preparation of the library involved 5' RACE. Sequenced using an Illumina HiSeq 2000. TCRdb redid the processing of the public reads, applying fastp at Q25 and MiXCR, and retained in-frame beta chains. CDR3 protein sequences are deduplicated, and each keeps its most common genes and DNA. The sample table contains hundreds of thousands of distinct CDR3 sequences; only one count was recorded for about 8.1% of them. Over 2% of the sample lies in the top ten. The sample was also reused in another study, on yellow fever vaccine responses in identical twins.

The sequencing input was memory (CD45RO+) T cells sorted from blood. The sample's cell subset or site label, in plain terms: CD45RO+ enriched T cells. The receptor set was obtained from a woman between 18 and 30 years old in good health.

The V and J genes are TRBV7-8 and TRBJ1-2; 9 bases fit TRBD1. Losses at the gene ends were 1 base for V and 5 bases for J; bases not matched to a gene: 5. Germline V gene lookup returns CDR1 SGHVS and CDR2 FQNEAQ. The CDR3 contains 15 residues. CDR3 region: CASSLGDRGTYGYTF. Here the CDR3 DNA reads TGTGCCAGCAGCTTAGGCGACAGGGGGACTTATGGCTACACCTTC.

In its sample, this clonotype was seen a few times. V is TRBV10-2 and J is TRBJ2-5; TRBD1 might be the D (5 bases). Trimming pared 8 bases from V and 1 base from J, leaving 8 bases between. From germline, CDR1 is WSHSY and CDR2 SAAADI. The CDR3 runs to 12 residues. CDR3 region: CASWGGQETQYF. The CDR3 region has the DNA TGCGCCAGCTGGGGCGGCCAAGAGACCCAGTACTTC.

The chain links TRBV29-1 to TRBJ2-1, with 8 bases fitting TRBD2. Germline values: CDR1 SQVTM, CDR2 ANQGSEA. This CDR3 region has 16 residues. Trimming took 4 bases from V and 0 from J; bases not matched to a gene: 8. The CDR3, as DNA: TGCAGCGTTGCCCAACTAGCGGCTAGCTCCTACAATGAGCAGTTCTTC. It specifies CSVAQLAASSYNEQFF.